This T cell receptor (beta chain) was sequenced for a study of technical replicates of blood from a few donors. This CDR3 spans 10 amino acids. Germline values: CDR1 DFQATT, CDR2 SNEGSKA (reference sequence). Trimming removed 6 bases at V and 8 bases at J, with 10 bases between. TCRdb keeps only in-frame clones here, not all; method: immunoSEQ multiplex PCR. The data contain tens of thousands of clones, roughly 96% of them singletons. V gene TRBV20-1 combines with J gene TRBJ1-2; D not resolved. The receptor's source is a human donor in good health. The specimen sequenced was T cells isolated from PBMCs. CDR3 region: CSARGHGYTF. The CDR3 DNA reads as TGCAGTGCCCGAGGGCACGGCTACACCTTC.